This TCR beta chain was found in a study of beta chain features in type 1 diabetes. Across the study: Age, gender and cell yields were alike across patients and healthy donors. General observations from the study: Compared with healthy donors, patients appeared to share more similar naive, central memory and regulatory TCRB repertoires. TCRB CDR3 length was moderately but significantly reduced in all four CD4+ subsets of Type 1 diabetes patients.

Of the isolated RNA, all was reverse transcribed, and so the sequenced material was expressed TCRB transcripts. TCRdb's copy holds only in-frame clones and misses some; the assay was immunoSEQ multiplex PCR. Among 93,000 or so clones, under 30% were seen once, and the ten largest hold around 0.5%. A sort by CD45RO/CCR7/CD25/CD127/CD95/CD27 yielded CD4+ naive, central memory, regulatory and stem cell-like memory cells. V lost 4 bases, J lost 0 bases, and 0 bases stayed unmatched. Germline CDR1 is LNHDA and CDR2 is SQIVND (reference sequence). The length of the CDR3 is 16 residues. With respect to this clone: Antigen unknown.

The sequencing input was central memory CD4+ T cells from blood. This clonotype was sampled from a woman younger than 35 with type 1 diabetes. The chain combines TRBV19 with TRBJ2-6; 10 nucleotides match TRBD1. The CDR3 DNA reads as TGTGCCAGTAGTAGGACAGGGGGCTCTGGGGCCAACGTCCTGACTTTC. The encoded protein is CASSRTGGSGANVLTF.